This T cell receptor beta chain was obtained from a study of blood T cell repertoires in COVID-19. Study details: COVID-19 samples collected from the United States, Italy and Spain covered acute and convalescent phases. Sample material is recorded as cDNA or gDNA derived from T cells, B-cell-depleted T cells, or PBMCs.

In the authors' workflow: Amplifying reference gene primers gave estimates of nucleated cell counts. Repertoires were generated with immunoSEQ multiplex PCR, while TCRdb's copy carries only in-frame clones and drops some. The D gene and trimming were derived from the DNA, and the V and J assignments and clone size from that table. The data contain about 29,000 clones, 80% to 90% of them singletons. Germline V gene data show CDR1 as MDHEN and CDR2 as SYDVKM. CDR3 size: 17 residues. The V and J ends lost 5 bases and 3 bases, in that order; junction bases with no gene match: 9. This clone occurred once. Sequencing input: peripheral blood. This chain links TRBV28 with TRBJ2-2; 10 nucleotides match TRBD2. The origin of this receptor is a human donor with active COVID-19. The donor label of this sample is uncertain. The CDR3 sequence: CASSRWASGSHTGELFF. The CDR3 DNA reads TGTGCCAGCAGTAGGTGGGCTAGCGGGAGCCACACCGGGGAGCTGTTTTTT. The full variable domain, rest sourced from reference TRBV28 and TRBJ2-2, is DVKVTQSSRYLVKRTGEKVFLECVQDMDHENMFWYRQDPGLGLRLIYFSYDVKMKEKGDIPEGYSVSREKKERFSLILESASTNQTSMYLCASSRWASGSHTGELFFGEGSRLTVL.